The 7 T cell receptor beta chains listed next were all sequenced from one sample in a study of CD8 T cells in Susac syndrome. The RNA, 0.5 to 1 ug, was put through reverse transcription using random hexamers. One entry per CDR3 protein, called by TCRdb with MiXCR from the immunoSEQ multiplex PCR reads. The table records 150,000 or so distinct CDR3 sequences, about 95% of them present only once. The sample taken for sequencing was CD8+ T cells from PBMCs. These receptors all come from a human donor with multiple sclerosis.

The chain recombines TRBV29-1 with TRBJ2-7; 7 bases fit TRBD1. Germline V gene lookup returns CDR1 SQVTM and CDR2 ANQGSEA. CDR3 size: 13 residues. V shed 4 bases and J 3 bases; nucleotides not matched to a gene: 6. CDR3 nucleotides: TGCAGCGTTGCGGGACAGCTGCACTACGAGCAGTACGTC. Protein product: CSVAGQLHYEQYV.

The rearrangement uses TRBV27 and TRBJ1-4, with TRBD1 matching 9 bases. V was clipped by 5 bases and J by 6 bases; unmatched bases: 7. CDR3 length: 15 amino acids. CDR1 is MNHEY, CDR2 SMNVEV, per germline (reference sequence). The CDR3, as DNA: TGTGCCAGCAGTCCACAGGGGGCCTATGATGAAAAACTGTTTTTT. Protein: CASSPQGAYDEKLFF.

This chain links TRBV5-8 with TRBJ1-5, with unresolved D. CDR1 and CDR2 from the germline V gene are SGHTS and YDEGEE. Trimming took 5 bases from V and 5 from J, leaving 14 bases between them. The length of the CDR3 is 14 residues. DNA of the CDR3: TGTGCCAGCAGACCCCCGGCGGGTTATCAGCCCCAGCATTTT. Its protein product is CASRPPAGYQPQHF.

CDR3 protein: CASSPTLDTGELFF. The CDR3 bases are TGTGCCAGCAGCCCCACTCTTGACACCGGGGAGCTGTTTTTT. V is TRBV12-3 or TRBV12-4 and J is TRBJ2-2, with unresolved D. The CDR3 consists of 14 residues. V was shortened by 6 bases and J by 3 bases, with 11 bases between the two germline ends.

This chain links TRBV12-3 or TRBV12-4 with TRBJ2-5; TRBD1 agrees at 7 bases. The CDR3 is 15 amino acids. J lost 2 bases, V lost 2 bases, and 5 bases had no gene match. CDR3 in DNA: TGTGCCAGCAGTTTACCGGGACAGATACAAGAGACCCAGTACTTC. It specifies CASSLPGQIQETQYF.

The V call is TRBV6-6, the J call TRBJ2-5; D is unresolved. Between the trimmed V and J ends, which lost 8 bases and 7 bases, there was a span of 17 bases. Germline CDR1 reads MNHNY; CDR2 reads SVGAGI (reference sequence). The CDR3 totals 13 residues. CDR3 coding DNA: TGTGCCAGCTGTAAGGGCCCTCTGGGGACCCAGTACTTC. Its translation is CASCKGPLGTQYF.

The J gene is TRBJ1-2, the V gene TRBV4-1, with no clear D. The length of the CDR3 is 14 residues. The V end was cut by 4 bases, the J end by 4 bases, with 13 bases between. Germline assignment: CDR1 MGHRA and CDR2 YSYEKL. The CDR3 nucleotides are TGCGCCAGCAGCCCAATGCCAAGTGGCTATGGCTACACCTTC. Amino acids: CASSPMPSGYGYTF.